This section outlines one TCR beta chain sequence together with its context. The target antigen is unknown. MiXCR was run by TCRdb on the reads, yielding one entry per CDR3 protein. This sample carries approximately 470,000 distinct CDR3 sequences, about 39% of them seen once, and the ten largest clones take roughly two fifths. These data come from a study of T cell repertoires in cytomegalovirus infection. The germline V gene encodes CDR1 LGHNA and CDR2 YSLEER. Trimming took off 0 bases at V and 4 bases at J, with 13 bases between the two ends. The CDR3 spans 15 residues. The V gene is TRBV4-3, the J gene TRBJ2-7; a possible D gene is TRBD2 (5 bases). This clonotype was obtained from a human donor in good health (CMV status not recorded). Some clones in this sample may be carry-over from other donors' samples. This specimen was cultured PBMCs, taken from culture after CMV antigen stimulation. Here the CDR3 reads CASSQDSGVLYEQYF. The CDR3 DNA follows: TGCGCCAGCAGCCAAGATTCCGGGGTCTTATACGAGCAGTACTTC.